These 3 T cell receptor beta chains were sequenced from one sample in a study of beta chain features in type 1 diabetes. The antigens for these receptors are not known. Findings and caveats of the study: Shorter TCRB CDR3s, moderately but significantly so, were found in Type 1 diabetes patients in all four CD4+ subsets.

cDNA synthesis used the whole RNA isolate, giving expressed TCRB sequences. The method was immunoSEQ multiplex PCR; TCRdb's version includes in-frame clones alone and lacks a portion of them. The profile covers about 180,000 clones, with around 8% appearing a single time and 0.94% taken by the ten largest. Sequencing was done on a sample of central memory CD4+ T cells from blood. The receptors were gathered from a woman in her forties with type 1 diabetes.

The chain is built from TRBV7-3 and TRBJ2-3; D uncertain. CDR1 is SGHTA, CDR2 FQGTGA, per germline. The V gene lost 2 bases and the J gene lost 5 bases, with 5 bases spanning the gap. This CDR3 has 12 amino acids. CDR3 in amino acids: CASSLERDTQYF. The CDR3 bases are TGTGCCAGCAGCTTAGAGAGAGATACGCAGTATTTT.

This chain uses TRBV4-3 with TRBJ2-2, with a possible D match to TRBD1 (6 bases). CDR1 and CDR2 from the germline V gene are LGHNA and YSLEER. The CDR3 spans 17 residues. Trimming pared 2 bases from V and 6 bases from J, leaving 19 bases between. CDR3 DNA sequence: TGCGCCAGCAGCCAAAAGGGGGTAAACGTCGCCGCCGGGGAGCTGTTTTTT. This codes for CASSQKGVNVAAGELFF.

This sequence joins TRBV4-3 and TRBJ2-3; TRBD2 agrees at 8 bases. The junction had 7 bases not matched to a gene; V was cut back by 0 bases and J by 8 bases. The germline gives CDR1 LGHNA, CDR2 YSLEER. This CDR3 comprises 15 residues. CDR3: CASSQDLAGMGTQYF. CDR3 in DNA: TGCGCCAGCAGCCAAGATCTAGCGGGCATGGGTACGCAGTATTTT.